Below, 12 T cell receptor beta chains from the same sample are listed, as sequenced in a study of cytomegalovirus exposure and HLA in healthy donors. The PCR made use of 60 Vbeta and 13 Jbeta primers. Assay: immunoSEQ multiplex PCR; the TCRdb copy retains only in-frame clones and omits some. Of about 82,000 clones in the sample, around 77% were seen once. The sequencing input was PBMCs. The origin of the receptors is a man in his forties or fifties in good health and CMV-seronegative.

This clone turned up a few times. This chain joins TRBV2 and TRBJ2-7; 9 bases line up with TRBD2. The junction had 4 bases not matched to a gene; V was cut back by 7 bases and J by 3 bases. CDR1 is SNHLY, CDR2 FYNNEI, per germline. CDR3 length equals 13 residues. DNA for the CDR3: TGTGCCAGCATATTAGCGGGGGACTACGAGCAGTACTTC. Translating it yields CASILAGDYEQYF.

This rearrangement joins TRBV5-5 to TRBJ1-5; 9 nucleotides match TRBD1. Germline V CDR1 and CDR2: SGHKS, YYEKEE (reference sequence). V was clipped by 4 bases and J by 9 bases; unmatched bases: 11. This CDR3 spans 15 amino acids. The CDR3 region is CASSPRDRDHWPQHF. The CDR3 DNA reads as TGTGCCAGCAGCCCCCGGGACAGGGATCATTGGCCCCAGCATTTT. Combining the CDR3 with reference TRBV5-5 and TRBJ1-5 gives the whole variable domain DAGVTQSPTHLIKTRGQQVTLRCSPISGHKSVSWYQQVLGQGPQFIFQYYEKEERGRGNFPDRFSARQFPNYSSELNVNALLLGDSALYLCASSPRDRDHWPQHFGDGTRLSIL.

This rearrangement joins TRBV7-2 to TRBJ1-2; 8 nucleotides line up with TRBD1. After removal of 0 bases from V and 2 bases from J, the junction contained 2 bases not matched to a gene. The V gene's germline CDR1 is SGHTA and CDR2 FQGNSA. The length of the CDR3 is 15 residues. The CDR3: CASSLADRENYGYTF. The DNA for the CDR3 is TGTGCCAGCAGCTTAGCGGACAGGGAGAACTATGGCTACACCTTC.

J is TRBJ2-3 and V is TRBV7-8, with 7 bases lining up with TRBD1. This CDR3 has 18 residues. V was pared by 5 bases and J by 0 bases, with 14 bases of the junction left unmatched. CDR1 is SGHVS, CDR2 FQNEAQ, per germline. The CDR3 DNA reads TGTGCCAGCAGCGACGGCTTGGGACAGTCCGCTAGCACAGATACGCAGTATTTT. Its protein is CASSDGLGQSASTDTQYF.

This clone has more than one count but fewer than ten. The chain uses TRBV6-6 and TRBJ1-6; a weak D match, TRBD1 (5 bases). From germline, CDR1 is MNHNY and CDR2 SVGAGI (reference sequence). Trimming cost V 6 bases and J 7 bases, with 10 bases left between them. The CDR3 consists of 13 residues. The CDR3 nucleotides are TGTGCCAGCAGGGACATCGACAATTCACCCCTCCACTTT. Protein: CASRDIDNSPLHF.

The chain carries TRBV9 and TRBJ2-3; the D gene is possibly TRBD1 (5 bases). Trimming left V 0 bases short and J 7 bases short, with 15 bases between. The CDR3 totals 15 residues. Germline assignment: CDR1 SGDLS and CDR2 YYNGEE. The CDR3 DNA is TGTGCCAGCAGCGTAGCTCCTAAGGGGTTGCATACGCAGTATTTT. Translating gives CASSVAPKGLHTQYF.

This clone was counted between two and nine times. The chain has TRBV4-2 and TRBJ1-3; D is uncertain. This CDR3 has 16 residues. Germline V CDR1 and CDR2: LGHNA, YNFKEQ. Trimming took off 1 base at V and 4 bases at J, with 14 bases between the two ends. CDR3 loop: CASSQAIAGLGNTIYF. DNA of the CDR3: TGTGCCAGCAGCCAAGCAATAGCCGGGTTAGGAAACACCATATATTTT.

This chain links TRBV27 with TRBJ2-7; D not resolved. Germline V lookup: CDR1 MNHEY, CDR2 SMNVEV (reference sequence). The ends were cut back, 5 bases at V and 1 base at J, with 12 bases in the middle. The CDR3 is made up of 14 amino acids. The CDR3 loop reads CASSPSVLSYEQYF. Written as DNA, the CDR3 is TGTGCCAGCAGTCCCTCGGTCCTATCCTACGAGCAGTACTTC.

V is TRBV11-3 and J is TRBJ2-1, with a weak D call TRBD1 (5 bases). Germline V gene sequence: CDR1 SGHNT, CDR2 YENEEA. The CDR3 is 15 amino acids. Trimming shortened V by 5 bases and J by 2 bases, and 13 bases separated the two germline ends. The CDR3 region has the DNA TGTGCCAGCAGCCCCGACAGTATTGCCTACAATGAGCAGTTCTTC. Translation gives CASSPDSIAYNEQFF.

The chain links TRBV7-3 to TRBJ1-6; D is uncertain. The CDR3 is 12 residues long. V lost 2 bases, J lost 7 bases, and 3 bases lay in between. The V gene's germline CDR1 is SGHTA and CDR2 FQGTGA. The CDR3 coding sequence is TGTGCCAGCAGCTTACAAAATTCACCCCTCCACTTT. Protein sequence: CASSLQNSPLHF.

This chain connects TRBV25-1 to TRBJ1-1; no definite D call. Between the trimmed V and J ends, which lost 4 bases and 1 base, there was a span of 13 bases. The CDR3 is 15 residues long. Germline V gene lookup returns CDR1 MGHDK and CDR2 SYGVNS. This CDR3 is CASSGVGVGNTEAFF. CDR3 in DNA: TGTGCCAGCAGTGGGGTCGGGGTGGGGAACACTGAAGCTTTCTTT.

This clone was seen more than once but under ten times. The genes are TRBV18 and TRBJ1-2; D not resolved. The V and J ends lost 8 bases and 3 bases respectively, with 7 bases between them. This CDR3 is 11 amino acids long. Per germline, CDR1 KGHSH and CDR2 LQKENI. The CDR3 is CASLRDYGYTF. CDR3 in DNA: TGTGCCAGCCTACGGGACTATGGCTACACCTTC.